This TCR beta chain was profiled in a study of Tregs in tolerant kidney transplant recipients. V dropped 1 base and J dropped 0 bases, with 10 bases sitting between them. The CDR3 has 16 residues. Germline CDR1 reads LGHNA; CDR2 reads YSLEER. General study results and limits: This study did not directly address biological reproducibility.

TCRdb's table, derived via immunoSEQ multiplex PCR, lists solely in-frame clones and lacks some. This table holds roughly 66,000 clones, around nine tenths found once. In regard to this clone: The antigen is not known.

The rearrangement joins TRBV4-3 to TRBJ2-1, with D maybe TRBD2 (6 bases). The starting material was CD8+ T cells from blood, obtained before the transplant. The sequence came from a human donor who received a combined kidney and bone marrow transplant. The CDR3 region has the DNA TGCGCCAGCAGCCAAGTTCTGGGGGGCTCCTACAATGAGCAGTTCTTC. It encodes CASSQVLGGSYNEQFF.